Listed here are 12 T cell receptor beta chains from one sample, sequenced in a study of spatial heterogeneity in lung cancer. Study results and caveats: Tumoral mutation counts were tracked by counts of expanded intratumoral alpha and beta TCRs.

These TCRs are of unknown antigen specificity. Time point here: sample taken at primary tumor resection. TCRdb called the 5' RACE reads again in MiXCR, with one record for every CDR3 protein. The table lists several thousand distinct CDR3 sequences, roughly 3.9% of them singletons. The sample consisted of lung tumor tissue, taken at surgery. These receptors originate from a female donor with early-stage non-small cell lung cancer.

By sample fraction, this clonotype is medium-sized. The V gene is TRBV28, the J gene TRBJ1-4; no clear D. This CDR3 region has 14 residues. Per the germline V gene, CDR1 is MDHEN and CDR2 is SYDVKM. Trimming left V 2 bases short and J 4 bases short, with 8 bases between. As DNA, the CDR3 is TGTGCCAGCAGTTTAGTGGACTTTAATGAAAAACTGTTTTTT. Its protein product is CASSLVDFNEKLFF.

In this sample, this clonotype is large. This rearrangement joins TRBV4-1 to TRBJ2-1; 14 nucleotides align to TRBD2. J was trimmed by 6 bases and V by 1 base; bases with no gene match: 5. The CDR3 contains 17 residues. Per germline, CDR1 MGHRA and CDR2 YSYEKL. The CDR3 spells CASSQGAGTSGSNEQFF. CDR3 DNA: TGCGCCAGCAGCCAAGGCGCCGGGACTAGCGGGAGCAATGAGCAGTTCTTC.

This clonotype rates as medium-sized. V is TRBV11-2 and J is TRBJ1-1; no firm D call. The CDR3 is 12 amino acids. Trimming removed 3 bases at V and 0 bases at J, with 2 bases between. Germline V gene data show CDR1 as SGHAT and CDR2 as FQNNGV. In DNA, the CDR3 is TGTGCCAGCAGCTTGATGAACACTGAAGCTTTCTTT. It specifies CASSLMNTEAFF. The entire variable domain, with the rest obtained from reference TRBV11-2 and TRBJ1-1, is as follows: EAGVAQSPRYKIIEKRQSVAFWCNPISGHATLYWYQQILGQGPKLLIQFQNNGVVDDSQLPKDRFSAERLKGVDSTLKIQPAKLEDSAVYLCASSLMNTEAFFGQGTRLTVV.

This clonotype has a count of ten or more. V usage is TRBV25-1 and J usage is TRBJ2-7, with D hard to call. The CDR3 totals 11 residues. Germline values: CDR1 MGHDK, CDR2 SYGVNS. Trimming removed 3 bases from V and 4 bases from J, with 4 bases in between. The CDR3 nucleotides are TGTGCCAGCAGTGATTTGTACGAGCAGTACTTC. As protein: CASSDLYEQYF.

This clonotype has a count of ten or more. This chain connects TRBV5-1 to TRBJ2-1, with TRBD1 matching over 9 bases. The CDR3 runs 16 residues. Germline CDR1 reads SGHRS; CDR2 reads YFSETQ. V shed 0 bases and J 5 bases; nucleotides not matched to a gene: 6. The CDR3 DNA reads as TGCGCCAGCAGCTTGGCCGCTGGGACAGGGAACAATGAGCAGTTCTTC. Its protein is CASSLAAGTGNNEQFF.

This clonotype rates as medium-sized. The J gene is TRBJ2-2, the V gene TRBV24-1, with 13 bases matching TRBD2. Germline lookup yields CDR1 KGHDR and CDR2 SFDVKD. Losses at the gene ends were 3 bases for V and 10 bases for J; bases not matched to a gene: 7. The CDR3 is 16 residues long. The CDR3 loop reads CATSDPRLAGGKELFF. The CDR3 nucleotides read TGTGCCACCAGTGATCCCCGACTAGCGGGAGGCAAGGAGCTGTTTTTT.

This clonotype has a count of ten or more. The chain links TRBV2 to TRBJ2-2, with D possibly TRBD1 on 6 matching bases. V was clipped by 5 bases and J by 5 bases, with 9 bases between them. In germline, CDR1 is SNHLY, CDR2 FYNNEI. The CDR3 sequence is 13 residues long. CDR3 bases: TGTGCCAGCAGTTTCGACAGGACCGGGGAGCTGTTTTTT. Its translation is CASSFDRTGELFF.

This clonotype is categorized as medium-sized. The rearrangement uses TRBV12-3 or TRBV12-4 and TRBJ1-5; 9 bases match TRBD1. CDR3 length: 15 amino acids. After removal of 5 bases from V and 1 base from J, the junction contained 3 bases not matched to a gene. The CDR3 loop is CASSRTGASNQPQHF. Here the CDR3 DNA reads TGTGCCAGCAGTAGGACAGGGGCGAGCAATCAGCCCCAGCATTTT.

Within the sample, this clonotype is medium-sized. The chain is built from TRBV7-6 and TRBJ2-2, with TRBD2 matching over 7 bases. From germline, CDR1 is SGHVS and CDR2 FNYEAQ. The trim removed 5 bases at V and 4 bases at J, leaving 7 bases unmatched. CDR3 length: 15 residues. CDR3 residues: CASSPPTGGTGELFF. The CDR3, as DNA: TGTGCCAGCAGCCCCCCCACGGGGGGCACCGGGGAGCTGTTTTTT. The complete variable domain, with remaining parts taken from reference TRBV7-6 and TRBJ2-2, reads GAGVSQSPRYKVTKRGQDVALRCDPISGHVSLYWYRQALGQGPEFLTYFNYEAQQDKSGLPNDRFSAERPEGSISTLTIQRTEQRDSAMYRCASSPPTGGTGELFFGEGSRLTVL.

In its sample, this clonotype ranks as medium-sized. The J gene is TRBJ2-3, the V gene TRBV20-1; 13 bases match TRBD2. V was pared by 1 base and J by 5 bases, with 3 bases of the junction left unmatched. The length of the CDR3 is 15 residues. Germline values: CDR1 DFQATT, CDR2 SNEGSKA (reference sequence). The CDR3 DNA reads TGCAGTGCTAGAGCAGGACTAGCGGGGGTAGATACGCAGTATTTT. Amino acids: CSARAGLAGVDTQYF.

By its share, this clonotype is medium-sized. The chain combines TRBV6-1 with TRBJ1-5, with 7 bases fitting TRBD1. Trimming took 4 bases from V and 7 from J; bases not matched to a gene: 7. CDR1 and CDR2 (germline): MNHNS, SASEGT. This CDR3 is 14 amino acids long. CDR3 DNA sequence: TGTGCCAGCAGTGGAGCAGGGGGGAGGCAGCCCCAGCATTTT. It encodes CASSGAGGRQPQHF.

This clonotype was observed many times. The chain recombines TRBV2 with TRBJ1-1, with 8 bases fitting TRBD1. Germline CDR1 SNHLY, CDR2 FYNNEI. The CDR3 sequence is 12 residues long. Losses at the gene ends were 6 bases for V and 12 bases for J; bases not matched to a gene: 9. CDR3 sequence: CASRLQGEETFF. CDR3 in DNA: TGTGCCAGCAGGCTACAGGGGGAGGAAACTTTCTTT.